These 25 T cell receptor beta chains came from one sample sequenced in a study of T cell changes during pregnancy in multiple sclerosis. Profiled with immunoSEQ multiplex PCR; TCRdb holds only in-frame clones, not every one. The sample shows about 67,000 clones, roughly nine tenths of them seen only once. This sample comprised peripheral blood, obtained in the second trimester of pregnancy. The receptors were gathered from a female donor with multiple sclerosis, enrolled in a pregnancy study.

The chain combines TRBV6-5 with TRBJ2-1, with TRBD1 matching over 11 bases. Germline CDR1 reads MNHEY; CDR2 reads SVGAGI. This CDR3 is 15 amino acids long. Unmatched junction bases numbered 8, after V lost 6 bases and J lost 7 bases. CDR3 amino acids: CASRRGRDRGNEQFF. The DNA for the CDR3 is TGTGCCAGCAGAAGGGGCCGGGACAGGGGGAATGAGCAGTTCTTC.

The chain joins TRBV7-9 to TRBJ2-6; tentatively, D is TRBD2 (6 bases). Between the trimmed V and J ends, which lost 10 bases and 9 bases, there was a span of 31 bases. Germline V gene data show CDR1 as SEHNR and CDR2 as FQNEAQ (reference sequence). This CDR3 is 18 amino acids long. The CDR3 region has the DNA TGTGCCATAACAGTCGACGGGACTTCACGCTTTGGTGTCAACGTCCTGACTTTC. Amino acid sequence: CAITVDGTSRFGVNVLTF.

The chain couples TRBV7-9 to TRBJ2-1, with 16 bases identical to TRBD2. The CDR3 length is 17 residues. The V segment lost 5 bases and the J segment 2 bases; nucleotides outside the gene matches: 3. CDR1 and CDR2 (germline): SEHNR, FQNEAQ (reference sequence). CDR3 region: CASSVGTSGRAYNEQFF. CDR3 nucleotide sequence: TGTGCCAGCAGCGTAGGGACTAGCGGGAGGGCCTACAATGAGCAGTTCTTC.

The rearrangement links TRBV27 to TRBJ1-2; D might be TRBD1 (6 bases). The CDR3 covers 14 residues. Between the trimmed V and J ends, which lost 6 bases and 4 bases, there was a span of 15 bases. Looked up from germline, CDR1 is MNHEY and CDR2 is SMNVEV (reference sequence). CDR3 nucleotides: TGTGCCAGCAGCACAACAGGGTTTGGCTATGGCTACACCTTC. This translates into CASSTTGFGYGYTF.

CDR3 sequence reads: CASSLGDRSPLGGYTF. The CDR3 DNA is TGTGCCAGCAGTTTAGGTGACAGGAGCCCTTTAGGGGGCTACACCTTC. V is TRBV27 and J is TRBJ1-2; TRBD1 might be the D (6 bases). There are 16 residues in the CDR3. V lost 2 bases, J lost 8 bases, and 21 bases lay in between. Germline V gene data show CDR1 as MNHEY and CDR2 as SMNVEV (reference sequence).

The chain employs TRBV5-1 and TRBJ2-7; 9 bases are a match to TRBD1. V lost 0 bases and J lost 5; bases outside the gene matches: 9. Germline V CDR1 and CDR2: SGHRS, YFSETQ. The CDR3 length is 16 residues. The CDR3 DNA reads as TGCGCCAGCAGCTTGGACCCCAGGACAGGGGTTAACGAGCAGTACTTC. It encodes CASSLDPRTGVNEQYF.

The chain joins TRBV11-2 to TRBJ2-1; D gene unclear. This CDR3 contains 15 residues. The germline gives CDR1 SGHAT, CDR2 FQNNGV. V dropped 1 base and J dropped 5 bases, with 12 bases sitting between them. The CDR3 spells CASSLGASSHNEQFF. In DNA form, the CDR3 reads TGTGCCAGCAGCTTAGGAGCGAGCAGCCACAATGAGCAGTTCTTC.

This clone has a handful of counts. This rearrangement joins TRBV9 to TRBJ2-1; perhaps TRBD2 as D (6 bases). Germline assignment: CDR1 SGDLS and CDR2 YYNGEE. The length of the CDR3 is 17 residues. V was shortened by 2 bases and J by 0 bases, with 15 bases between the two germline ends. The CDR3 reads CASSVPSVAASYNEQFF. For the CDR3, the DNA is TGTGCCAGCAGCGTCCCGTCCGTAGCGGCCTCCTACAATGAGCAGTTCTTC.

The gene calls are TRBV10-3 and TRBJ2-3; 11 bases map to TRBD2. The V segment lost 3 bases and the J segment 1 base; nucleotides outside the gene matches: 9. The CDR3 has 18 residues. CDR1 is ENHRY and CDR2 is SYGVKD in the germline V gene. In DNA form, the CDR3 reads TGTGCCATCAGTGAAGGTCTAGCGGGGGGCGGGGGCACAGATACGCAGTATTTT. Translating gives CAISEGLAGGGGTDTQYF.

This clone was seen once. J is TRBJ1-2 and V is TRBV19; TRBD1 agrees at 7 bases. This CDR3 is built from 15 residues. V was clipped by 6 bases and J by 4 bases; unmatched bases: 11. Germline CDR1 reads LNHDA; CDR2 reads SQIVND (reference sequence). In nucleotides, the CDR3 is TGTGCCAGTAGCGACACAGGGGATACGGGCTATGGCTACACCTTC. Amino acids: CASSDTGDTGYGYTF.

CDR3 coding DNA: TGTGCCATCAGTGGAGACATCGATGAGCAGTTCTTC. Encoded protein: CAISGDIDEQFF. The chain carries TRBV10-3 and TRBJ2-1; D is undetermined. In germline, CDR1 is ENHRY, CDR2 SYGVKD. This CDR3 is built from 12 residues. Trimming took 4 bases from V and 8 from J, leaving 9 bases between them.

This clone was seen just once. The chain joins TRBV29-1 to TRBJ2-4, with 7 nucleotides matching TRBD2. The V segment lost 7 bases and the J segment 5 bases; nucleotides outside the gene matches: 17. The CDR3 loop spans 16 amino acids. Germline V CDR1 and CDR2: SQVTM, ANQGSEA. The CDR3 DNA reads TGCAGCGCCACTGGTACGGGGGGAGCCGGTCAAAACATTCAGTACTTC. As protein: CSATGTGGAGQNIQYF.

Many counts were recorded for this clone. The chain recombines TRBV11-2 with TRBJ2-5, with 10 bases matching TRBD1. This CDR3 comprises 15 residues. In germline, CDR1 is SGHAT, CDR2 FQNNGV. Trimming removed 6 bases from V and 5 bases from J; junction bases left unmatched: 9. CDR3 sequence: CASSPGQGDLETQYF. CDR3 bases: TGTGCCAGCAGTCCCGGACAGGGGGATTTGGAGACCCAGTACTTC.

The chain recombines TRBV7-6 with TRBJ2-7; no reliable D call. This CDR3 region has 14 residues. V lost 1 base and J lost 0, with 7 bases in between. Germline values: CDR1 SGHVS, CDR2 FNYEAQ. The CDR3 nucleotides are TGTGCCAGCAGCTTAGTGCACGGCTCCTACGAGCAGTACTTC. Protein: CASSLVHGSYEQYF.

The V gene is TRBV19, the J gene TRBJ2-2; the match to TRBD1 covers 9 bases. V lost 5 bases to trimming and J lost 0 bases; unmatched junction nucleotides: 4. This CDR3 is 16 amino acids long. Germline CDR1 reads LNHDA; CDR2 reads SQIVND (reference sequence). The DNA of the CDR3 is TGTGCCAGTAGTCTTACAGGGGGCCCGAACACCGGGGAGCTGTTTTTT. It codes for CASSLTGGPNTGELFF.

The rearrangement links TRBV7-2 to TRBJ1-2, with D uncertain. Per germline, CDR1 SGHTA and CDR2 FQGNSA. The germline V and J ends were trimmed by 5 bases and 3 bases, with 16 bases remaining between them. The CDR3 runs to 15 residues. CDR3 DNA sequence: TGTGCCAGCAGCGACCCGGCGGGCGGGTACTATGGCTACACCTTC. Encoded protein: CASSDPAGGYYGYTF.

The rearrangement links TRBV7-2 to TRBJ1-2; unclear D gene. The CDR3 length is 14 residues. V shed 1 base and J shed 8 bases, with 14 bases lying between them. Germline V CDR1 and CDR2: SGHTA, FQGNSA. CDR3 amino acids: CASSLEPGVGGYTF. The DNA for the CDR3 is TGTGCCAGCAGCTTAGAGCCCGGGGTTGGGGGCTACACCTTC.

The genes are TRBV6-1 and TRBJ1-3, with D possibly matching TRBD1 (5 bases). Looked up from germline, CDR1 is MNHNS and CDR2 is SASEGT. CDR3 length: 15 residues. Trimming removed 1 base at V and 4 bases at J, with 11 bases between. CDR3 nucleotides: TGTGCCAGCAGTGAAGTATTGACAGAAGGAAACACCATATATTTT. This encodes CASSEVLTEGNTIYF.

The V call is TRBV30, the J call TRBJ1-1, with D hard to call. Germline CDR1 reads GTSNPN; CDR2 reads SVGIG (reference sequence). The CDR3 covers 11 residues. The V gene lost 1 base and the J gene lost 7 bases, with 7 bases spanning the gap. The CDR3 region is CAWSASGEAFF. CDR3 DNA: TGTGCCTGGAGTGCGTCGGGTGAAGCTTTCTTT.

This clone was detected only once. The chain combines TRBV18 with TRBJ2-5; D might be TRBD1 (7 bases). CDR1 and CDR2 from the germline V gene are KGHSH and LQKENI. The germline V and J ends were trimmed by 6 bases and 0 bases, with 11 bases remaining between them. The CDR3 runs to 14 residues. CDR3 nucleotide sequence: TGTGCCAGCTCGGGGGGACAGAACCAAGAGACCCAGTACTTC. Translation: CASSGGQNQETQYF.

The V call is TRBV4-2, the J call TRBJ2-7; the match to TRBD1 covers 7 bases. Germline-derived CDR1 and CDR2 are LGHNA and YNFKEQ. V shed 0 bases, J shed 3 bases, and the junction held 14 bases outside the gene matches. The CDR3 extends over 18 amino acids. The CDR3 sequence is CASSQEDPSTGDYYEQYF. The DNA for the CDR3 is TGTGCCAGCAGCCAAGAGGATCCTAGCACAGGGGATTACTACGAGCAGTACTTC.

The chain couples TRBV27 to TRBJ2-1; 14 nucleotides match TRBD2. Germline V CDR1 and CDR2: MNHEY, SMNVEV (reference sequence). This CDR3 contains 18 residues. V gave up 8 bases and J gave up 0 bases; unmatched junction bases: 9. The chain's CDR3 is CASQGLAGGESSYNEQFF. The CDR3 DNA reads as TGTGCCAGCCAAGGACTAGCGGGGGGAGAAAGCTCCTACAATGAGCAGTTCTTC.

The J gene is TRBJ2-1, the V gene TRBV7-9, with 13 bases matching TRBD2. The CDR3 runs 17 residues. Germline lookup yields CDR1 SEHNR and CDR2 FQNEAQ (reference sequence). Trimming took 2 bases from V and 7 from J; bases not matched to a gene: 8. The CDR3 is CASSLLGRTSGGNEQFF. The CDR3 region has the DNA TGTGCCAGCAGCTTATTGGGTAGGACTAGCGGGGGAAATGAGCAGTTCTTC.

The CDR3 loop is CAIGGGRDQPQHF. In DNA, the CDR3 is TGTGCAATCGGCGGGGGACGGGATCAGCCCCAGCATTTT. This sequence joins TRBV2 and TRBJ1-5; the D gene is possibly TRBD1 (5 bases). Germline V CDR1 and CDR2: SNHLY, FYNNEI. This CDR3 spans 13 amino acids.

The rearrangement uses TRBV28 and TRBJ1-3, with 7 positions matching TRBD1. V gave up 5 bases and J gave up 4 bases; unmatched junction bases: 5. Germline values: CDR1 MDHEN, CDR2 SYDVKM. The CDR3 runs to 14 residues. The CDR3 nucleotides read TGTGCCAGCAGTGCTTTACAGGGGGGAAACACCATATATTTT. It codes for CASSALQGGNTIYF.